Sequencing of this T cell receptor beta chain was carried out in a study of shared clonotypes between healthy human individuals. Overall study findings and caveats: Naive CD4 clonotypes were shared across a handful of donors at roughly 5.3%.

Repertoires were generated with immunoSEQ multiplex PCR, while TCRdb's copy carries only in-frame clones and drops some. The sample contains a few million clones, nearly 97% of which appear only once. V gave up 8 bases and J gave up 0 bases, with 10 bases separating them. The CDR3 runs to 13 residues. Germline V gene lookup returns CDR1 LNHNV and CDR2 YYDKDF (reference sequence). Comments on this clone: What it recognizes is unknown. Other DNA sequences in the same sample also yield this CDR3.

Healthy adults negative for HIV, lacking recent acute infections or vaccinations, served as donors. V gene TRBV15 combines with J gene TRBJ1-1; TRBD1 might be the D (6 bases). Sequencing was performed on naive CD4+ T cells sorted from blood. Subset specified: CD45RA+ positively selected. The TCR sequence derives from a man between 18 and 29 years old in good health. The CDR3 region has the DNA TGTGCCACCTCCGGACAGATGAACACTGAAGCTTTCTTT. It translates to CATSGQMNTEAFF.